The 21 T cell receptor beta chains below were found in one sample sequenced in a study of shared clonotypes between healthy human individuals. Naive CD8 cells, CD45RO-negative and positively selected for CCR7, excluded terminally differentiated effector memory CD45RA+ cells. Profiling relied on immunoSEQ multiplex PCR, and the TCRdb table lists in-frame clones only, not all of them. The repertoire has about 680,000 clones, 92% of them found once; the top ten carry about a quarter. Sequencing used naive CD8+ T cells sorted from blood. These receptors were obtained from a man aged 25 to 40 in good health.

This clone was counted once. The rearrangement links TRBV15 to TRBJ2-5; TRBD2 agrees at 7 bases. Germline CDR1 reads LNHNV; CDR2 reads YYDKDF (reference sequence). The V and J ends lost 3 bases and 2 bases, in that order; junction bases with no gene match: 3. This CDR3 comprises 14 residues. The CDR3 bases are TGTGCCACCAGCAGGGACGGGGGGCAAGAGACCCAGTACTTC. As protein: CATSRDGGQETQYF.

This sequence joins TRBV14 and TRBJ2-5; tentatively, D is TRBD1 or TRBD2 (5 bases each). V lost 0 bases, J lost 0 bases, and 17 bases lay in between. This CDR3 spans 18 amino acids. Germline CDR1 reads SGHDN; CDR2 reads FVKESK. The CDR3 loop reads CASSQEKEEWGNQETQYF. In DNA, the CDR3 is TGTGCCAGCAGCCAAGAAAAAGAGGAATGGGGGAACCAAGAGACCCAGTACTTC.

V and J are TRBV27 and TRBJ2-5, with D possibly TRBD2 on 6 matching bases. The germline CDR1 and CDR2 sequences are MNHEY and SMNVEV (reference sequence). V was pared by 2 bases and J by 5 bases, with 15 bases between. The CDR3 has 15 residues. This chain's CDR3 is CASSLGTPGGETQYF. The DNA for the CDR3 is TGTGCCAGCAGTTTAGGGACTCCTGGCGGGGAGACCCAGTACTTC.

The chain is built from TRBV7-2 and TRBJ2-1; 10 bases are shared with TRBD1. The junction had 7 bases not matched to a gene; V was cut back by 3 bases and J by 8 bases. The germline gives CDR1 SGHTA, CDR2 FQGNSA. CDR3 length: 15 residues. The CDR3 sequence: CASSLGQGNWDEQFF. CDR3 nucleotides: TGTGCCAGCAGCTTGGGACAGGGGAACTGGGATGAGCAGTTCTTC.

The chain links TRBV11-2 to TRBJ2-7; TRBD1 agrees at 9 bases. CDR1 is SGHAT and CDR2 is FQNNGV in the germline V gene. V lost 6 bases, J lost 4 bases, and 4 bases stayed unmatched. CDR3 length: 13 amino acids. The CDR3 region has the DNA TGTGCCAGCAGAGGACAGGGGTCATACGAGCAGTACTTC. As protein: CASRGQGSYEQYF.

The gene calls are TRBV6-5 and TRBJ2-7, with 7 nucleotides matching TRBD2. The CDR3 is 16 amino acids. The V and J ends lost 1 base and 0 bases, in that order; junction bases with no gene match: 6. Germline V gene data show CDR1 as MNHEY and CDR2 as SVGAGI. CDR3 loop: CASSYYPRDYSYEQYF. The DNA for the CDR3 is TGTGCCAGCAGTTACTACCCCCGGGACTACTCCTACGAGCAGTACTTC.

The chain has TRBV9 and TRBJ2-3; 7 nucleotides agree with TRBD2. This CDR3 spans 14 amino acids. Trimming took 4 bases from V and 4 from J; bases not matched to a gene: 6. CDR1 SGDLS and CDR2 YYNGEE come from the germline V gene. CDR3 nucleotides: TGTGCCAGCAGCCATGCGGGAGCCTCAGATACGCAGTATTTT. Translated: CASSHAGASDTQYF.

This clone was seen a few times. The V call is TRBV7-9, the J call TRBJ2-5, with no clear D. In germline, CDR1 is SEHNR, CDR2 FQNEAQ (reference sequence). There are 13 residues in the CDR3. V lost 5 bases and J 5 bases, leaving 12 bases between the germline ends. In nucleotides, the CDR3 is TGTGCCAGCAGCCAGACCGTAAGGGAGACCCAGTACTTC. This translates into CASSQTVRETQYF.

With regard to this clone: This may come from a read error, since a much larger clone is one base off. In the same sample, other DNA sequences code for this CDR3. The chain couples TRBV28 to TRBJ1-5; D ambiguous. Trimming pared 6 bases from V and 6 bases from J, leaving 6 bases between. Germline-derived CDR1 and CDR2 are MDHEN and SYDVKM. This CDR3 has 11 amino acids. The CDR3 DNA follows: TGTGCCAGCAGCTTAGGTCAGCCCCAGCATTTT. Amino acids: CASSLGQPQHF.

The chain couples TRBV25-1 to TRBJ2-7; D is unresolved. With 6 bases removed from V and 2 bases from J, the gap between germline ends came to 5 bases. This CDR3 has 11 amino acids. Germline V gene lookup returns CDR1 MGHDK and CDR2 SYGVNS. The DNA of the CDR3 is TGTGCCAGCAGCATACCCTACGAGCAGTACTTC. It codes for CASSIPYEQYF.

The table lists this clone with a count of one. This chain connects TRBV4-1 to TRBJ2-1; weak D call: TRBD1 (6 bases). This CDR3 has 13 residues. Trimming stripped 4 bases from V and 5 bases from J, with 9 bases between. Per the germline V gene, CDR1 is MGHRA and CDR2 is YSYEKL. The CDR3 sequence is CASSLDSNNEQFF. DNA of the CDR3: TGCGCCAGCAGCCTGGACAGTAACAATGAGCAGTTCTTC.

The CDR3 protein is CASQAGGEQYF. CDR3 nucleotides: TGTGCCAGCCAGGCGGGAGGCGAGCAGTACTTC. This chain links TRBV7-9 with TRBJ2-7; 8 nucleotides align to TRBD2. Germline loops: CDR1 SEHNR, CDR2 FQNEAQ (reference sequence). The CDR3 spans 11 residues. The J segment lost 6 bases and the V segment lost 8 bases, leaving 3 bases of the junction unmatched.

V is TRBV6-5 and J is TRBJ1-3; D is unresolved. Germline CDR1 is MNHEY and CDR2 is SVGAGI. The length of the CDR3 is 14 residues. V lost 5 bases and J lost 6, with 14 bases in between. CDR3 sequence reads: CASSPASWLNTIYF. CDR3 nucleotides: TGTGCCAGCAGTCCAGCTTCGTGGTTAAACACCATATATTTT.

V usage is TRBV27 and J usage is TRBJ2-1; 12 positions agree with TRBD2. The CDR3 is made up of 15 amino acids. The junction had 10 bases not matched to a gene; V was cut back by 9 bases and J by 7 bases. Germline lookup yields CDR1 MNHEY and CDR2 SMNVEV (reference sequence). The CDR3 nucleotides read TGTGCCAGTCATACTCTAGCGGGAGGGCTGAATGAGCAGTTCTTC. Its translation: CASHTLAGGLNEQFF.

The chain employs TRBV4-3 and TRBJ1-2; 10 bases are shared with TRBD1. This CDR3 spans 16 amino acids. Germline V gene data show CDR1 as LGHNA and CDR2 as YSLEER. V lost 0 bases, J lost 8 bases, and 9 bases stayed unmatched. The CDR3 region has the DNA TGCGCCAGCAGCCAAGAAACGACAGGGGGCGCGGAGGGCTACACCTTC. Protein: CASSQETTGGAEGYTF.

The genes are TRBV27 and TRBJ2-7, with D possibly matching TRBD2 (5 bases). The CDR3 spans 16 residues. CDR1 is MNHEY and CDR2 is SMNVEV in the germline V gene (reference sequence). V lost 4 bases, J lost 2 bases, and 18 bases lay in between. CDR3 residues: CASSSPARTPPYEQYF. The CDR3 DNA is TGTGCCAGCAGTTCCCCAGCACGGACTCCACCCTACGAGCAGTACTTC.

Concerning this clone: The sample contains more than one DNA sequence encoding this CDR3. The chain carries TRBV7-9 and TRBJ2-7; 13 positions match TRBD2. The CDR3 spans 15 residues. Germline CDR1 and CDR2: SEHNR and FQNEAQ (reference sequence). V lost 5 bases and J lost 3; bases outside the gene matches: 4. DNA of the CDR3: TGTGCCAGCAGCCCCCGGACTAGCGGGAGCTACGAGCAGTACTTC. Its translation is CASSPRTSGSYEQYF.

The genes are TRBV5-6 and TRBJ2-7; the D call may be TRBD1 or TRBD2 (5 bases each). This CDR3 comprises 13 residues. Germline V gene data show CDR1 as SGHDT and CDR2 as YYEEEE. V gave up 4 bases and J gave up 2 bases, with 10 bases separating them. This CDR3 reads CASSRDGPYEQYF. The DNA of the CDR3 is TGTGCCAGCAGCCGGGACGGACCCTACGAGCAGTACTTC. Based on the CDR3 plus reference TRBV5-6 and TRBJ2-7, the full variable domain is DAGVTQSPTHLIKTRGQQVTLRCSPKSGHDTVSWYQQALGQGPQFIFQYYEEEERQRGNFPDRFSGHQFPNYSSELNVNALLLGDSALYLCASSRDGPYEQYFGPGTRLTVT.

The count of this clone is one. This chain uses TRBV7-3 with TRBJ2-7; 8 bases fit TRBD2. V lost 0 bases to trimming and J lost 2 bases; unmatched junction nucleotides: 9. In germline, CDR1 is SGHTA, CDR2 FQGTGA. This CDR3 comprises 17 residues. The CDR3 sequence is CASSLTGREVPPYEQYF. The CDR3 nucleotides read TGTGCCAGCAGCTTAACAGGGCGGGAGGTCCCCCCCTACGAGCAGTACTTC.

V usage is TRBV5-1 and J usage is TRBJ2-7, with 10 bases matching TRBD1. The J segment lost 2 bases and the V segment lost 5 bases, leaving 1 base of the junction unmatched. CDR1 is SGHRS, CDR2 YFSETQ, per germline. The CDR3 spans 13 residues. The CDR3 reads CASRGTGAYEQYF. The CDR3 bases are TGCGCCAGCAGAGGGACAGGGGCCTACGAGCAGTACTTC.

The V call is TRBV11-2, the J call TRBJ2-7, with no clear D. Germline CDR1 reads SGHAT; CDR2 reads FQNNGV. This CDR3 region has 13 residues. Between the trimmed V and J ends, which lost 1 base and 2 bases, there was a span of 6 bases. CDR3 DNA sequence: TGTGCCAGCAGCTTAGTCGGAACCTACGAGCAGTACTTC. Protein product: CASSLVGTYEQYF.